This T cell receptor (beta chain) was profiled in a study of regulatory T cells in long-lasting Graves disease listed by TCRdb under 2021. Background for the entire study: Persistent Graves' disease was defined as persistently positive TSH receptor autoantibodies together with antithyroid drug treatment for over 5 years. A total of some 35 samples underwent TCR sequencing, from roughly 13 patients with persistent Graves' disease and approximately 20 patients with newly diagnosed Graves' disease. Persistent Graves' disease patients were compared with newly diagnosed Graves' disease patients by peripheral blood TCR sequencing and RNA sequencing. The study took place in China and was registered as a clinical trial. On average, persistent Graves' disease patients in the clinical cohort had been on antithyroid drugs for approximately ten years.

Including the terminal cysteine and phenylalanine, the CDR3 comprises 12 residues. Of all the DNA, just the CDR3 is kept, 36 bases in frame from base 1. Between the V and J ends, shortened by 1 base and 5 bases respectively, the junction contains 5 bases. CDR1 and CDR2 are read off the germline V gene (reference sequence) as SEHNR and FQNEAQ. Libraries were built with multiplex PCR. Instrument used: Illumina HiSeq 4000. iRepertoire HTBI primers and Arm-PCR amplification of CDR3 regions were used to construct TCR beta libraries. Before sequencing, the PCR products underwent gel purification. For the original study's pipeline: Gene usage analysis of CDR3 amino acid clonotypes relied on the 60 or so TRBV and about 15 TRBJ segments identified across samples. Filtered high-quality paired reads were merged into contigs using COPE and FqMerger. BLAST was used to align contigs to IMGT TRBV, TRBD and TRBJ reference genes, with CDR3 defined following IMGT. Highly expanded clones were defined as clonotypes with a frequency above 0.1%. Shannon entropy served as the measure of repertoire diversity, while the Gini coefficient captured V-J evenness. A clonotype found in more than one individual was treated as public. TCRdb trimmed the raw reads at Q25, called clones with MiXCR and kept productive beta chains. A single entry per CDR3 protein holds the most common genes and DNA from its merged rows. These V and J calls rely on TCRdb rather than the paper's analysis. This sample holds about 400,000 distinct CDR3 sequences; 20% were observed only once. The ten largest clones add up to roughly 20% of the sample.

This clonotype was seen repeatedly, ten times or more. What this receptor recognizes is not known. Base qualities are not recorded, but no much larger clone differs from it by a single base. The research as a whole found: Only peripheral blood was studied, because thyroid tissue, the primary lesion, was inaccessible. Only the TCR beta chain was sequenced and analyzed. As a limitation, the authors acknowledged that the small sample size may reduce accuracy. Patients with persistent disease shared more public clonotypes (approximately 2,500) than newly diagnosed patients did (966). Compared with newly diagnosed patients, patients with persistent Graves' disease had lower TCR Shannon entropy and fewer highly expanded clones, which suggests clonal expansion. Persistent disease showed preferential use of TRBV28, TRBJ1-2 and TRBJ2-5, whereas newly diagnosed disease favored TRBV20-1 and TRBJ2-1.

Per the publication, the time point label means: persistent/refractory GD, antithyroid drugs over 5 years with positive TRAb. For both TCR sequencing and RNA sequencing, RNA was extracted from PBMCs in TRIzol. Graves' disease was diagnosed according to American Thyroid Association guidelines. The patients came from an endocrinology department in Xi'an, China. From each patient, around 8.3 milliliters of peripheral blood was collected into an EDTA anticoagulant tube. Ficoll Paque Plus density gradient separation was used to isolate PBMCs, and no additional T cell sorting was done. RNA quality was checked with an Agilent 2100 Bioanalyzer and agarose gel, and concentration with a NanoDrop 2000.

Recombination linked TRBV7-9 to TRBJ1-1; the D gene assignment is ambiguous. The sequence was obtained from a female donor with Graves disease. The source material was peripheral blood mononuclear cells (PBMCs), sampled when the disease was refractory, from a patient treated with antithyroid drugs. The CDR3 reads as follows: CASSLGETEAFF. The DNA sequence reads TGTGCCAGCAGCTTAGGCGAGACTGAAGCTTTCTTT.